This T cell receptor (beta chain) was profiled in a study of blood T cell repertoires in COVID-19 (dated by TCRdb to about 2020). Context from the whole study: The collaborator samples originated in the United States, Italy and Spain and spanned the acute and convalescent phases of COVID-19. The dataset comprised deeply sampled blood TCRbeta repertoires from subjects exposed to, actively infected with, or recovered from COVID-19. The material from the prospective study consisted of cDNA or gDNA derived from T cells, B-cell-depleted T cells, or PBMCs. HLA class I and class II types, where available, came from metadata supplied by the sample provider rather than from assay-based typing. The samples were drawn from the first 160 participants of the ongoing ImmuneRACE study and from 1,254 subjects provided by 6 global collaborators. The sample metadata nearly always contained a de-identified subject ID, COVID-19 status, age in years and sex. The repertoires were made available in a free public database intended to serve as a resource for research on the immune response to SARS-CoV-2. Summary of the overall study and its limitations: Clinical and demographic metadata were provided uncurated, with the amount varying by source and participant.

The collaborating institutions used their own protocols to collect whole blood in K2EDTA tubes. For TCRbeta analysis, collaborators shipped samples in one of three forms: frozen whole blood, isolated PBMCs, or DNA extracted from either of those sample types. Counted from cysteine to phenylalanine, this CDR3 has 15 amino acids. The only DNA kept is the CDR3, 45 bases in frame from the first base. With respect to this clone: Its antigen is not yet known. The sample holds no much larger clone one base away, and base qualities are not on file.

TCRbeta CDR3 regions were amplified from genomic DNA using the immunoSEQ Assay, a bias-controlled multiplex PCR. In the source study's methods: Within the assay, amplification of reference gene primers was used to estimate how many nucleated cells each sample contained. To quantify the absolute abundance of each unique TCRbeta CDR3 rearrangement, sequence reads were collapsed and filtered. Productive Simpson clonality was computed per sample as the square root of Simpson's diversity index over productive rearrangements. Here the immuneACCESS table is served through TCRdb, limited to in-frame sequences with V and J called. Missing clones are a known gap in these copies; in checked studies unresolved V genes cover under half, and the rest lacks a known reason. The DNA gave D and trimming, while V, J and clone size come from that table. Counted in this sample were about 76,000 clones; around 88% of them appeared once. Approximately 8.3% of the sample is held by the ten biggest clonotypes.

The origin of this receptor is a young man with acute or convalescent COVID-19. Sequencing was done on a sample of peripheral blood. Recombination connected TRBV21-1 to TRBJ2-7; the table's TRBD2 call for D was not verified on the DNA. TRBV21-1 represents a pseudogene. The CDR3 has the sequence CARRGGVEHVYEQYF. The nucleotide sequence is TGTGCCAGAAGGGGGGGGGTGGAGCACGTTTACGAGCAGTACTTC.